This TCR beta chain was recorded in a study of neoadjuvant anti-PD-1 for oral cavity cancer. From germline, CDR1 is ENHRY and CDR2 SYGVKD. The CDR3 is 15 residues long. Deletions cut 8 bases from V and 3 bases from J, with 16 bases between. PBMC libraries mostly used about 450 ng of input genomic DNA, with six replicates per sample. The table came from immunoSEQ multiplex PCR; TCRdb's copy has only in-frame clones and leaves some out. Of 63,000 or so clones in the sample, roughly nine tenths are singletons; the top ten hold roughly 3%. The time point was: after neoadjuvant nivolumab, at surgical resection.

Sequenced material: PBMCs, taken after nivolumab (anti-PD-1) treatment. This chain joins TRBV10-3 and TRBJ2-2, with D possibly being TRBD1 (6 bases). The receptor comes from a person between 40 and 80 years old with oral cavity squamous cell carcinoma. CDR3 bases: TGTGCCATCGGCTCGGGCCAGGGGCACACCGGGGAGCTGTTTTTT. Its translation: CAIGSGQGHTGELFF.